This T cell receptor (beta chain) was captured in a study of vaccination effects on CD4 cells after COVID-19. Study observations and caveats: Marked clonal contraction was seen late after vaccination (in both infection- and vaccine-induced clones).

V shed 7 bases and J 4 bases; nucleotides not matched to a gene: 8. From germline, CDR1 is SQVTM and CDR2 ANQGSEA. CDR3 length equals 14 residues. Assay: immunoSEQ multiplex PCR; the TCRdb copy retains only in-frame clones and omits some. The sample lists some 30,000 clones; approximately 64% were seen once. As regards this clone: Its target is not known.

Antigen-specific CD4+ T cell clonotypes were called by their expansion after viral peptide-pool culture in ViraFEST. Cells that had been cultured for 10 days were the source of isolated CD4+ T cells. All study participants received two doses of BNT162b2 or mRNA-1273 vaccine. Every well got over 1.5 million PBMC, which were grown with 10 IU/ml IL-2 and about 10 ug/ml peptides. This specimen was CD4+ T cells from PBMCs cultured with SARS-CoV-2 spike peptides, taken after COVID-19 vaccination. The chain has TRBV29-1 and TRBJ1-3; 9 nucleotides line up with TRBD1. The TCR originated in a human donor who received a COVID-19 vaccine. The CDR3 DNA is TGCAGCGCTAGACACAGGGGGCAAGGAAACACCATATATTTT. Translated, it gives CSARHRGQGNTIYF.